The 25 T cell receptor beta chains given below trace back to one sample, sequenced in a study of T-cell reconstitution after alpha-beta-depleted transplantation in children. It was with unique molecular identifiers that the TCRbeta library was prepared. From the PCR reads, TCRdb called clonotypes with MiXCR, one entry per CDR3 protein. The data hold around 270,000 distinct CDR3 sequences, with 7.5% to 9% observed a single time. These receptors' antigens are unknown. Study-wide results and limits: Most T-cell counts and diversity one year after the transplant came from T cells that were newly produced.

Sequenced here: peripheral blood, sampled 360 days after TCRalphabeta/CD19-depleted stem cell transplant. The receptor source for this set is a female patient aged 2-10 years who had a stem cell transplant for Fanconi anemia, so the T cells may come from the graft donor.

This clonotype was seen at least ten times. The chain uses TRBV12-3 or TRBV12-4 and TRBJ1-1; 10 bases are shared with TRBD1. The CDR3 is 15 residues long. The V gene end was trimmed by 10 bases and the J gene end by 1 base; junction bases not matched to a gene: 9. The CDR3 loop is CAIGWGTGANTEAFF. The DNA for the CDR3 is TGTGCCATCGGATGGGGGACAGGGGCGAACACTGAAGCTTTCTTT.

This clonotype was seen only a few times. The rearrangement joins TRBV6-1 to TRBJ1-6; possibly TRBD1 for D (6 bases). Germline-derived CDR1 and CDR2 are MNHNS and SASEGT. Trimming took off 7 bases at V and 9 bases at J, with 13 bases between the two ends. The CDR3 is made up of 13 amino acids. This CDR3 is CASKRGIGSPLHF. The CDR3, as DNA: TGTGCCAGCAAGAGGGGGATTGGTTCACCCCTCCACTTT.

This clonotype occurred many times. The rearrangement joins TRBV12-3 or TRBV12-4 to TRBJ1-1; D is undetermined. The CDR3 extends over 13 amino acids. Trimming removed 6 bases at V and 1 base at J, with 9 bases between. The CDR3 spells CASRPEKNTEAFF. The CDR3 nucleotides read TGTGCCAGCAGGCCGGAGAAGAACACTGAAGCTTTCTTT.

This clonotype was seen only a few times. This rearrangement joins TRBV12-3 or TRBV12-4 to TRBJ1-3; D gene ambiguous. CDR3 length: 10 residues. Trimming took off 6 bases at V and 6 bases at J, with 3 bases between the two ends. CDR3 nucleotide sequence: TGTGCCAGCAGGTCAAACACCATATATTTT. The encoded protein is CASRSNTIYF.

The table lists this clonotype with a few counts. V and J are TRBV7-9 and TRBJ1-6; unclear D gene. Trimming shortened V by 3 bases and J by 4 bases, and 7 bases separated the two germline ends. The CDR3 has 14 amino acids. Germline lookup yields CDR1 SEHNR and CDR2 FQNEAQ (reference sequence). The CDR3 is CASSFNGYNSPLHF. DNA of the CDR3: TGTGCCAGCAGCTTCAACGGGTATAATTCACCCCTCCACTTT. The complete variable domain, with remaining parts taken from reference TRBV7-9 and TRBJ1-6, reads DTGVSQNPRHKITKRGQNVTFRCDPISEHNRLYWYRQTLGQGPEFLTYFQNEAQLEKSRLLSDRFSAERPKGSFSTLEIQRTEQGDSAMYLCASSFNGYNSPLHFGNGTRLTVT.

Many counts were recorded for this clonotype. V usage is TRBV7-2 and J usage is TRBJ2-2, with D possibly TRBD2 on 6 matching bases. This CDR3 has 14 residues. Trimming removed 5 bases from V and 4 bases from J, with 11 bases in between. The V gene's germline CDR1 is SGHTA and CDR2 FQGNSA. In DNA, the CDR3 is TGTGCCAGCAGCCCGGGACTCTTCACCGGGGAGCTGTTTTTT. This gives the protein CASSPGLFTGELFF.

The rearrangement joins TRBV20-1 to TRBJ2-3; TRBD1 might be the D (6 bases). Germline V lookup: CDR1 DFQATT, CDR2 SNEGSKA (reference sequence). CDR3 length equals 15 residues. V was trimmed by 6 bases and J by 2 bases, leaving 18 bases between them. The CDR3 bases are TGCAGTGCCCCTGGGGGACACGTATACACAGATACGCAGTATTTT. Amino acids: CSAPGGHVYTDTQYF.

There are many counts of this clonotype. V is TRBV27 and J is TRBJ2-3; no firm D call. V was clipped by 3 bases and J by 6 bases, with 22 bases between them. Germline values: CDR1 MNHEY, CDR2 SMNVEV (reference sequence). CDR3 length equals 17 residues. The CDR3, as DNA: TGTGCCAGCAGTTTCATCGCACGTCAAGCAGGAGCGGATACGCAGTATTTT. Its translation: CASSFIARQAGADTQYF.

The chain links TRBV20-1 to TRBJ2-1; 15 positions agree with TRBD2. Germline values: CDR1 DFQATT, CDR2 SNEGSKA (reference sequence). J gave up 12 bases and V 1 base, and 4 bases lay outside the gene matches. This CDR3 has 14 amino acids. The DNA of the CDR3 is TGCAGTGCTAGAGGGACTAGCGGGGGGGCCTTGCAGTTCTTC. Translation gives CSARGTSGGALQFF.

This clonotype appeared many times. The rearrangement links TRBV4-2 to TRBJ2-1, with a possible D match to TRBD2 (6 bases). Germline V gene lookup returns CDR1 LGHNA and CDR2 YNFKEQ. Trimming removed 4 bases from V and 8 bases from J, with 15 bases in between. The CDR3 sequence is 14 residues long. CDR3 sequence (DNA): TGTGCCAGCAGCCTGCGGGATTATTCCCATGAGCAGTTCTTC. Translating gives CASSLRDYSHEQFF.

This clonotype occurred many times. This rearrangement joins TRBV7-8 to TRBJ2-7; no definite D call. The CDR3 has 15 residues. Deletions cut 5 bases from V and 2 bases from J, with 16 bases between. Germline V gene data show CDR1 as SGHVS and CDR2 as FQNEAQ. The chain's CDR3 is CASSLFSRTTYEQYF. Here the CDR3 DNA reads TGTGCCAGCAGCCTATTCAGTCGTACCACCTACGAGCAGTACTTC.

V usage is TRBV28 and J usage is TRBJ1-4; TRBD1 is a possible D gene (5 bases). V was trimmed by 3 bases and J by 12 bases, leaving 17 bases between them. Germline assignment: CDR1 MDHEN and CDR2 SYDVKM. The CDR3 runs 14 residues. The CDR3 nucleotides read TGTGCCAGCAGTTTCGACCGGGGGGGTCGAGAACTGTTTTTT. Translating it yields CASSFDRGGRELFF.

The genes are TRBV2 and TRBJ2-7; either TRBD1 or TRBD2 may supply D (5 bases each). CDR1 is SNHLY and CDR2 is FYNNEI in the germline V gene. V was trimmed by 2 bases and J by 6 bases, leaving 20 bases between them. This CDR3 is built from 16 residues. The CDR3 sequence: CASSERKGPLSLEQYF. The CDR3 region has the DNA TGTGCCAGCAGTGAACGGAAGGGACCACTTTCTCTCGAGCAGTACTTC.

The J gene is TRBJ2-3, the V gene TRBV3-1; 11 bases match TRBD1. The V segment lost 1 base and the J segment 6 bases; nucleotides outside the gene matches: 3. The CDR3 contains 15 residues. Germline V gives CDR1 LGHDT, CDR2 YNNKEL (reference sequence). The CDR3 protein is CASSQGDRGWDTQYF. The CDR3 DNA is TGTGCCAGCAGCCAAGGGGACAGGGGGTGGGATACGCAGTATTTT.

The rearrangement uses TRBV20-1 and TRBJ2-1, with a possible D match to TRBD1 (6 bases). The V end was cut by 6 bases, the J end by 3 bases, with 15 bases between. The CDR3 runs to 14 residues. Germline V gene lookup returns CDR1 DFQATT and CDR2 SNEGSKA (reference sequence). The CDR3 here is CSASSGTRYNEQFF. Here the CDR3 DNA reads TGCAGTGCCTCCTCCGGGACACGCTACAATGAGCAGTTCTTC.

This clonotype was recorded at least ten times. The chain is built from TRBV20-1 and TRBJ2-3, with a weak D call TRBD2 (7 bases). Germline CDR1 reads DFQATT; CDR2 reads SNEGSKA (reference sequence). This CDR3 is built from 15 residues. V lost 6 bases and J 0 bases, leaving 16 bases between the germline ends. The CDR3 DNA reads as TGCAGTGCCCGACAGGCGGGAGTGAGCACAGATACGCAGTATTTT. Translating gives CSARQAGVSTDTQYF.

There are a few counts of this clonotype. CDR3 protein: CASSLVYTVFRGETQYF. For the CDR3, the DNA is TGTGCCAGCAGCTTAGTCTATACGGTTTTTCGGGGAGAGACCCAGTACTTC. This chain connects TRBV11-2 to TRBJ2-5; tentatively, D is TRBD2 (5 bases). Germline values: CDR1 SGHAT, CDR2 FQNNGV. The length of the CDR3 is 17 residues. V lost 1 base and J lost 4, with 19 bases in between.

The chain couples TRBV5-6 to TRBJ2-6, with TRBD1 identical over 12 bases. Germline assignment: CDR1 SGHDT and CDR2 YYEEEE. CDR3 length equals 17 residues. V gave up 2 bases and J gave up 4 bases; unmatched junction bases: 4. DNA for the CDR3: TGTGCCAGCAGCTTCCGGGACAGGGGGCTCGGGGCCAACGTCCTGACTTTC. The encoded protein is CASSFRDRGLGANVLTF.

This clonotype appeared many times. The chain recombines TRBV30 with TRBJ2-3; no firm D call. CDR1 is GTSNPN, CDR2 SVGIG, per germline (reference sequence). V dropped 0 bases and J dropped 4 bases, with 8 bases sitting between them. This CDR3 is 13 amino acids long. This CDR3 reads CAWSVRKADTQYF. Here the CDR3 DNA reads TGTGCCTGGAGTGTACGAAAGGCAGATACGCAGTATTTT.

This clonotype showed up just a few times. The CDR3 loop is CASTLNSGGGNTIYF. CDR3 bases: TGTGCCAGCACCCTCAATTCAGGGGGTGGAAACACCATATATTTT. The chain couples TRBV6-1 to TRBJ1-3, with 7 bases matching TRBD1. The CDR3 has 15 residues. Per the germline V gene, CDR1 is MNHNS and CDR2 is SASEGT. With 7 bases clipped from V and 3 bases from J, the junction kept 9 bases outside the gene matches.

This clonotype has a count of ten or more. J is TRBJ2-7 and V is TRBV6-5; 7 positions match TRBD1. V lost 1 base to trimming and J lost 6 bases; unmatched junction nucleotides: 12. Germline V gene lookup returns CDR1 MNHEY and CDR2 SVGAGI. The CDR3 is made up of 16 amino acids. The CDR3 here is CASSYFTGQYVTEQYF. The CDR3 nucleotides read TGTGCCAGCAGTTACTTTACGGGACAGTACGTAACCGAGCAGTACTTC.

A few counts support this clonotype. This sequence joins TRBV6-4 and TRBJ2-5; perhaps D is TRBD1 or TRBD2 (5 bases each). The CDR3 loop spans 13 amino acids. V lost 6 bases to trimming and J lost 1 base, with 9 bases between them. The germline V gene encodes CDR1 MRHNA and CDR2 SNTAGT. In nucleotides, the CDR3 is TGTGCCAGCAGCAGGGAGATCCAAGAGACCCAGTACTTC. This gives the protein CASSREIQETQYF.

A few counts support this clonotype. The chain combines TRBV19 with TRBJ1-2; 8 nucleotides align to TRBD1. Germline V CDR1 and CDR2: LNHDA, SQIVND (reference sequence). J gave up 5 bases and V 4 bases, and 6 bases lay outside the gene matches. The CDR3 runs to 14 residues. The CDR3 reads CASSTATGVYGYTF. CDR3 nucleotide sequence: TGTGCCAGTAGTACCGCGACAGGGGTTTATGGCTACACCTTC.

The V call is TRBV29-1, the J call TRBJ2-1, with TRBD1 matching over 8 bases. Germline CDR1 SQVTM, CDR2 ANQGSEA. The V gene end was trimmed by 8 bases and the J gene end by 0 bases; junction bases not matched to a gene: 6. The CDR3 runs to 14 residues. In nucleotides, the CDR3 is TGCAGCTCCTGGACAGGGAGCTCCTACAATGAGCAGTTCTTC. This encodes CSSWTGSSYNEQFF.

This clonotype has at least ten counts. DNA of the CDR3: TGTGCCAGCAGGCCAGACCGATTCGGGGCCCAGTACTTC. The encoded protein is CASRPDRFGAQYF. This rearrangement joins TRBV6-2 or TRBV6-3 to TRBJ2-5, with D tentatively TRBD2 (5 bases). Germline V gene sequence: CDR1 MNHEY, CDR2 SVGEGT. V lost 6 bases and J lost 9, with 17 bases in between. The CDR3 loop spans 13 amino acids.